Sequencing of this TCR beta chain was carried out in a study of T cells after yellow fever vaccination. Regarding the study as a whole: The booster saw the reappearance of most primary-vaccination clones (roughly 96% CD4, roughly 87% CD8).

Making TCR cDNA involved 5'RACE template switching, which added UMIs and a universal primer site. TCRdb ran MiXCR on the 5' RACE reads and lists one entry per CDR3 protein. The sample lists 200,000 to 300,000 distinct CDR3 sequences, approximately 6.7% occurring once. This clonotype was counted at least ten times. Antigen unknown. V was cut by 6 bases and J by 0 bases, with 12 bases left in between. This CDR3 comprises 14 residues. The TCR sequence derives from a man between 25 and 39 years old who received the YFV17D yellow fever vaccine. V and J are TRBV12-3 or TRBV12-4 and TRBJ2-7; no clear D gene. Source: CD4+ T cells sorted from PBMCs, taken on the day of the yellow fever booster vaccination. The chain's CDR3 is CASSRRTVSYEQYF. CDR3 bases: TGTGCCAGCAGCCGACGGACGGTCTCCTACGAGCAGTACTTC.